This entry lists 14 T cell receptor beta chains sequenced from one sample in a study of molecular identifiers for immune sequencing clone quantification. TCRdb passed the PCR reads through MiXCR, listing each CDR3 protein once. Of over 600,000 distinct CDR3 sequences listed, 15% to 20% are singletons. Sequencing was performed on naive CD8+ T cells from blood, with Jurkat cell RNA spiked in. Documented subset: FACS-sorted CD8+CD4-CCR7+CD45RA+ naive T cells. These receptors were taken from a human donor in good health. Some libraries in this study had Jurkat cell RNA spiked in.

This rearrangement joins TRBV27 to TRBJ2-7; 11 positions match TRBD2. The germline V gene encodes CDR1 MNHEY and CDR2 SMNVEV (reference sequence). V was pared by 9 bases and J by 6 bases, with 13 bases of the junction left unmatched. This CDR3 is 15 amino acids long. The CDR3 loop reads CASTTILAGVGEQYF. In nucleotides, the CDR3 is TGTGCCAGTACCACAATACTAGCGGGAGTCGGCGAGCAGTACTTC.

As to this clonotype: This sequence may be a read error, since a much larger clone differs from it by one base. The chain combines TRBV27 with TRBJ2-3; 7 bases agree with TRBD1. The CDR3 is made up of 15 amino acids. From germline, CDR1 is MNHEY and CDR2 SMNVEV (reference sequence). The chain's CDR3 is CASRIRDRSTDTQCF. In nucleotides, the CDR3 is TGTGCCAGCAGAATCCGGGACAGAAGCACAGATACGCAGTGTTTT.

In this sample, this clonotype turned up many times. J is TRBJ1-3 and V is TRBV4-3; D might be TRBD1 (5 bases). CDR3 length: 16 amino acids. The V end was cut by 0 bases, the J end by 0 bases, with 9 bases between. Germline-derived CDR1 and CDR2 are LGHNA and YSLEER. CDR3 sequence: CASSQEGRASGNTIYF. The CDR3 coding sequence is TGCGCCAGCAGCCAAGAGGGCAGGGCCTCTGGAAACACCATATATTTT.

The table lists this clonotype with a count of one. A much larger clone differs from this one at a single base, so this may be a read error. The genes are TRBV30 and TRBJ1-1; D unresolved. The V gene's germline CDR1 is GTSNPN and CDR2 SVGIG (reference sequence). The CDR3 runs to 12 residues. In DNA form, the CDR3 reads TGTGCCTGGAGTGGGCGACAAACTGAAGCTCTCTTT. This codes for CAWSGRQTEALF.

The J gene is TRBJ1-3, the V gene TRBV7-9, with D unresolved. The germline gives CDR1 SEHNR, CDR2 FQNEAQ (reference sequence). The CDR3 is 13 residues long. Trimming took off 6 bases at V and 0 bases at J, with 6 bases between the two ends. The CDR3, as DNA: TGTGCCAGCAGAAAAGGCTCTGGAAACACCATATATTTT. Translation: CASRKGSGNTIYF.

This clonotype came up a few times. In nucleotides, the CDR3 is TGCAGTGCTAGAGATCTCACTGATCCTAGCGCACTAGCCAAAAACATTCAGTACTTC. Protein sequence: CSARDLTDPSALAKNIQYF. The chain carries TRBV20-1 and TRBJ2-4; tentative D call: TRBD2 (6 bases). CDR3 size: 19 residues. V dropped 0 bases and J dropped 0 bases, with 21 bases sitting between them. Per the germline V gene, CDR1 is DFQATT and CDR2 is SNEGSKA (reference sequence).

Comments on this clonotype: This could be a read error, since a much larger clone is one nucleotide away. The chain combines TRBV18 with TRBJ1-1, with no clear D. Germline V lookup: CDR1 KGHSH, CDR2 LQKENI. This CDR3 is built from 14 residues. The germline V and J ends were trimmed by 2 bases and 3 bases, with 10 bases remaining between them. The CDR3 DNA is TGTGCCAGCTCACCAAACCCGCCGGACACTGAAGCTTTCTTT. Protein: CASSPNPPDTEAFF.

There are many counts of this clonotype. This chain joins TRBV9 and TRBJ2-7; D is perhaps TRBD2 (6 bases). Trimming stripped 4 bases from V and 2 bases from J, with 16 bases between. In germline, CDR1 is SGDLS, CDR2 YYNGEE. The CDR3 contains 15 residues. CDR3 sequence: CASSPDGGSPYEQYF. CDR3 coding DNA: TGTGCCAGCAGCCCGGATGGGGGGAGTCCCTACGAGCAGTACTTC.

This clonotype was counted between two and nine times. This chain joins TRBV13 and TRBJ2-1, with 12 bases fitting TRBD2. This CDR3 contains 18 residues. In germline, CDR1 is PRHDT, CDR2 FYEKMQ (reference sequence). V trimming: 8 bases; J trimming: 4 bases; junction bases outside the gene matches: 15. CDR3 nucleotide sequence: TGTGCCAGCCACATCAGACTAGCGGGAGTTCGGGATTACAATGAGCAGTTCTTC. It translates to CASHIRLAGVRDYNEQFF.

This clonotype was counted only a few times. A much larger clone is a single base away; this may be a read error. This CDR3 reads CASSHNSGEQHF. The CDR3 DNA reads TGCGCCAGCAGCCATAACTCGGGGGAGCAGCACTTC. This chain links TRBV4-3 with TRBJ2-7; a possible D gene is TRBD2 (6 bases). Per germline, CDR1 LGHNA and CDR2 YSLEER. The CDR3 extends over 12 amino acids.

The genes are TRBV28 and TRBJ2-1, with D possibly matching TRBD2 (5 bases). Deletions cut 4 bases from V and 9 bases from J, with 13 bases between. Germline loops: CDR1 MDHEN, CDR2 SYDVKM. The CDR3 runs to 13 residues. CDR3 region: CASSYVGRGEQFF. The DNA of the CDR3 is TGTGCCAGCAGTTATGTGGGGAGAGGTGAGCAGTTCTTC.

The sample holds many counts of this clonotype. The chain recombines TRBV28 with TRBJ2-2; D is possibly TRBD1 (5 bases). Germline V gene data show CDR1 as MDHEN and CDR2 as SYDVKM. V was pared by 5 bases and J by 4 bases, with 17 bases between. The CDR3 has 16 residues. The CDR3 DNA reads as TGTGCCAGCAGTCCACTGACAGAGTCGGGCACCGGGGAGCTGTTTTTT. Translation gives CASSPLTESGTGELFF.

In the case of this clonotype: A much larger clone is a single base away; this may be a read error. The V call is TRBV6-1, the J call TRBJ2-3; D is possibly TRBD1 or TRBD2 (5 bases each). V lost 7 bases and J 3 bases, leaving 17 bases between the germline ends. CDR3 length: 15 amino acids. Per germline, CDR1 MNHNS and CDR2 SASEGT. The CDR3 DNA sequence: TGTGCCAGCAATCGAATAGGGACCCTAACAGATACGCAGTATTTT. Translated, it gives CASNRIGTLTDTQYF.

This clonotype was detected a few times. This chain links TRBV10-1 with TRBJ1-5; possibly TRBD1 for D (6 bases). Germline V lookup: CDR1 WNHNN, CDR2 SYGVQD (reference sequence). Trimming stripped 0 bases from V and 4 bases from J, with 13 bases between. The CDR3 covers 16 residues. CDR3 sequence: CASSESYGGRNQPQHF. CDR3 in DNA: TGCGCCAGCAGTGAGTCGTACGGGGGGCGTAATCAGCCCCAGCATTTT.